The T cell receptor beta chain described here comes from a study of low-dose radiotherapy and immunotherapy resistance in tumors. Study context: Participants in Cohort 1 were administered 0.5 Gy per fraction at 2-week intervals, to a cumulative dose of 6.5 Gy.

Donors were treated with nivolumab, ipilimumab, aspirin, and low-dose cyclophosphamide and radiotherapy. Patients qualified if they had advanced solid tumors that lacked tumor-infiltrating lymphocytes. cDNA synthesis used a TRAV/TRBV-specific primer set for both chains. Over around 19 PCR cycles, TCRs were amplified from a constant-region primer and V-primer adapter. One entry per CDR3 protein results from TCRdb running MiXCR on the reads. The data show 11,000 or so distinct CDR3 sequences, with about 62% seen just once and approximately 10% held by the top ten. The CDR3 is 15 residues long. Trimming pared 6 bases from V and 5 bases from J, leaving 19 bases between.

The TCR comes from a human donor with advanced metastatic prostate, ovarian, gallbladder or colorectal cancer (not recorded which). This table probably holds off-target reads from a library built for another chain. This sequence joins TRBV12-3 or TRBV12-4 and TRBJ2-5; D assignment may be TRBD1 or TRBD2 (5 bases each). The CDR3 here is CASSPRGQGSETQYF. The CDR3 DNA reads as TGTGCCAGCAGCCCCCGAGGGCAGGGTTCGGAGACCCAGTACTTC.